This T cell receptor beta chain was captured in a study of blood T cell repertoires in COVID-19. On the study more broadly: Specimens from acute and convalescent COVID-19 originated in the United States, Italy and Spain. The analysed material was cDNA or gDNA that came from T cells, B-cell-depleted T cells, or PBMCs.

Original analysis: From reference gene primer amplification, estimates of nucleated cell counts were derived. Assay used: immunoSEQ multiplex PCR; TCRdb lists only in-frame clones, some missing. Clone size and V and J calls were adopted from that table, with D and trimming inferred from the DNA. The data contain some 100,000 clones, roughly 92% of them singletons. The germline V gene encodes CDR1 MNHEY and CDR2 SMNVEV (reference sequence). This CDR3 contains 14 residues. With 3 bases removed from V and 4 bases from J, the gap between germline ends came to 9 bases. The V call is TRBV27, the J call TRBJ1-4; a weak D match, TRBD1 (5 bases). The TCR was taken from a man in his fifties with active COVID-19. The material sequenced was peripheral blood. The CDR3 loop reads CASSFRALNEKLFF. CDR3 bases: TGTGCCAGCAGTTTCAGGGCCCTTAATGAAAAACTGTTTTTT.